Presented here are 29 T cell receptor beta chains from one specimen sequenced in a study of cytomegalovirus exposure and HLA in healthy donors. Amplification used 60 Vbeta primers and 13 Jbeta primers. Profiled with immunoSEQ multiplex PCR; TCRdb holds only in-frame clones, not every one. Among fewer than 200,000 clones, approximately 81% were seen once, and the ten largest hold approximately 1.4%. Sequenced: PBMCs. These receptors all stem from a man aged 18 to 35 in good health and CMV-seronegative.

The V call is TRBV27, the J call TRBJ1-1, with D unresolved. Germline V gene sequence: CDR1 MNHEY, CDR2 SMNVEV (reference sequence). The CDR3 length is 13 residues. The V end lost 2 bases, the J end lost 1 base, and 5 bases lay between the germline ends. The CDR3 DNA follows: TGTGCCAGCAGTTTACAGGAGAACACTGAAGCTTTCTTT. Amino acid sequence: CASSLQENTEAFF.

V usage is TRBV27 and J usage is TRBJ2-5, with 14 positions matching TRBD2. This CDR3 spans 21 amino acids. J lost 5 bases, V lost 4 bases, and 21 bases had no gene match. The germline CDR1 and CDR2 sequences are MNHEY and SMNVEV (reference sequence). The chain's CDR3 is CASSSKNNNAGLAGARETQYF. The CDR3 DNA sequence: TGTGCCAGCAGTTCTAAAAACAACAACGCGGGACTAGCGGGAGCGCGGGAGACCCAGTACTTC.

The chain carries TRBV7-9 and TRBJ1-4; the match to TRBD1 covers 12 bases. J gave up 3 bases and V 8 bases, and 13 bases lay outside the gene matches. Germline lookup yields CDR1 SEHNR and CDR2 FQNEAQ (reference sequence). The CDR3 totals 18 residues. CDR3 protein: CASRQSGTGGYSNEKLFF. The CDR3 DNA is TGTGCCAGCCGTCAATCCGGGACAGGGGGCTATTCTAATGAAAAACTGTTTTTT.

The chain recombines TRBV28 with TRBJ2-7; 9 nucleotides match TRBD2. In germline, CDR1 is MDHEN, CDR2 SYDVKM. V lost 5 bases and J lost 7; bases outside the gene matches: 12. CDR3 size: 15 residues. CDR3 sequence: CASSPTGTSPFEQYF. The CDR3 coding sequence is TGTGCCAGCAGTCCTACCGGGACTAGCCCCTTTGAGCAGTACTTC.

The rearrangement links TRBV19 to TRBJ1-2; D might be TRBD1 (5 bases). V was pared by 5 bases and J by 3 bases, with 10 bases between. The CDR3 sequence is 13 residues long. Germline V CDR1 and CDR2: LNHDA, SQIVND (reference sequence). CDR3 residues: CASSPRVDYGYTF. The CDR3 DNA reads as TGTGCCAGTAGTCCCAGGGTAGACTATGGCTACACCTTC.

The chain combines TRBV18 with TRBJ1-2; perhaps TRBD1 as D (5 bases). This CDR3 region has 13 residues. Trimming stripped 2 bases from V and 6 bases from J, with 10 bases between. Germline-derived CDR1 and CDR2 are KGHSH and LQKENI. As DNA, the CDR3 is TGTGCCAGCTCACCAGGCAGGGCCGATGGCTACACCTTC. Translated: CASSPGRADGYTF.

The chain carries TRBV2 and TRBJ2-7; 9 bases map to TRBD2. This CDR3 has 16 residues. Unmatched junction bases numbered 10, after V lost 3 bases and J lost 4 bases. CDR1 and CDR2 from the germline V gene are SNHLY and FYNNEI. In nucleotides, the CDR3 is TGTGCCAGCAGTGACTTGGGTAGCGGGAGAAGGTACGAGCAGTACTTC. Translated, it gives CASSDLGSGRRYEQYF.

This clone turned up a few times. V and J are TRBV9 and TRBJ2-7; TRBD1 is a possible D gene (5 bases). The CDR3 extends over 16 amino acids. Germline V gene data show CDR1 as SGDLS and CDR2 as YYNGEE. With 3 bases removed from V and 3 bases from J, the gap between germline ends came to 19 bases. The CDR3 reads CASSANTATGIYEQYF. CDR3 bases: TGTGCCAGCAGCGCCAATACGGCCACAGGCATCTACGAGCAGTACTTC.

Comment on this clone: Sequence at one end of the junction differs from germline and may be a read error. This chain joins TRBV7-9 and TRBJ2-7, with TRBD2 identical over 11 bases. The CDR3 covers 16 residues. Per the germline V gene, CDR1 is SEHNR and CDR2 is FQNEAQ (reference sequence). The CDR3 spells CSSSFTSGSYSLEQYF. The CDR3 DNA sequence: TGTTCCAGCAGCTTCACTAGCGGGAGTTATAGCCTCGAGCAGTACTTC.

The genes are TRBV28 and TRBJ2-6; D ambiguous. The CDR3 has 16 amino acids. V lost 6 bases and J lost 0, with 12 bases in between. CDR1 is MDHEN and CDR2 is SYDVKM in the germline V gene. CDR3 protein: CASSPVPSSGANVLTF. CDR3 DNA: TGTGCCAGCAGCCCCGTTCCGAGCTCTGGGGCCAACGTCCTGACTTTC.

The chain couples TRBV6-5 to TRBJ2-7; possibly TRBD2 for D (6 bases). The CDR3 loop spans 15 amino acids. Germline loops: CDR1 MNHEY, CDR2 SVGAGI. V lost 2 bases to trimming and J lost 3 bases, with 14 bases between them. Here the CDR3 DNA reads TGTGCCAGCAGTTACCCCTCGGCGGGACTCTACGAGCAGTACTTC. It yields the protein CASSYPSAGLYEQYF.

This sequence joins TRBV7-6 and TRBJ2-2; 9 bases map to TRBD2. V lost 8 bases to trimming and J lost 6 bases; unmatched junction nucleotides: 10. CDR3 length: 15 amino acids. Germline V CDR1 and CDR2: SGHVS, FNYEAQ. The CDR3 loop reads CASGVAGDVPGELFF. As DNA, the CDR3 is TGTGCCAGCGGTGTAGCGGGAGATGTTCCCGGGGAGCTGTTTTTT.

This clone was counted between two and nine times. The V call is TRBV25-1, the J call TRBJ2-5, with 8 positions matching TRBD2. Germline CDR1 MGHDK, CDR2 SYGVNS. Trimming removed 5 bases from V and 0 bases from J; junction bases left unmatched: 5. The CDR3 totals 15 residues. The chain's CDR3 is CASSKAGGYQETQYF. CDR3 coding DNA: TGTGCCAGCAGTAAGGCGGGAGGATACCAAGAGACCCAGTACTTC. The full variable domain, with the rest looked up from reference TRBV25-1 and TRBJ2-5, is EADIYQTPRYLVIGTGKKITLECSQTMGHDKMYWYQQDPGMELHLIHYSYGVNSTEKGDLSSESTVSRIRTEHFPLTLESARPSHTSQYLCASSKAGGYQETQYFGPGTRLLVL.

This rearrangement joins TRBV9 to TRBJ2-5, with TRBD2 matching over 8 bases. Looked up from germline, CDR1 is SGDLS and CDR2 is YYNGEE. The CDR3 spans 14 residues. With 4 bases clipped from V and 4 bases from J, the junction kept 6 bases outside the gene matches. DNA of the CDR3: TGTGCCAGCAGCCCCAGGACTAGCCCAGAGACCCAGTACTTC. Its translation is CASSPRTSPETQYF.

V usage is TRBV5-8 and J usage is TRBJ2-7; 9 positions agree with TRBD1. V shed 4 bases and J 1 base; nucleotides not matched to a gene: 6. Germline CDR1 reads SGHTS; CDR2 reads YDEGEE. The CDR3 sequence is 15 residues long. CDR3 region: CASSPRDRVSYEQYF. For the CDR3, the DNA is TGTGCCAGCAGCCCCCGGGACAGGGTTTCCTACGAGCAGTACTTC.

V is TRBV19 and J is TRBJ2-5; 9 bases fit TRBD2. Trimming took 3 bases from V and 1 from J; bases not matched to a gene: 3. The CDR3 is made up of 15 amino acids. Germline V gene data show CDR1 as LNHDA and CDR2 as SQIVND (reference sequence). The CDR3 loop is CASSISGSAQETQYF. The CDR3 DNA follows: TGTGCCAGTAGTATTAGCGGGAGCGCCCAAGAGACCCAGTACTTC.

The rearrangement links TRBV28 to TRBJ2-1; 7 bases are a match to TRBD1. Germline V gene lookup returns CDR1 MDHEN and CDR2 SYDVKM. The CDR3 runs 15 residues. V lost 7 bases to trimming and J lost 4 bases; unmatched junction nucleotides: 10. CDR3: CASITGTATYNEQFF. CDR3 DNA sequence: TGTGCCAGCATCACCGGGACAGCGACTTACAATGAGCAGTTCTTC.

The gene calls are TRBV10-2 and TRBJ2-7; D uncertain. Germline CDR1 WSHSY, CDR2 SAAADI. Trimming cost V 0 bases and J 3 bases, with 9 bases left between them. The CDR3 runs to 14 residues. The CDR3 DNA reads TGCGCCAGCAGTGAGTCCCGATACGGCTACGAGCAGTACTTC. Translating gives CASSESRYGYEQYF.

In nucleotides, the CDR3 is TGCAGTGCTAGATCGGGCTATGGCTACACCTTC. Protein sequence: CSARSGYGYTF. The chain employs TRBV20-1 and TRBJ1-2; D not certain. CDR3 size: 11 residues. Trimming pared 2 bases from V and 4 bases from J, leaving 5 bases between. In germline, CDR1 is DFQATT, CDR2 SNEGSKA (reference sequence).

CDR3 sequence: CAIRDRGSAWTEAFF. In DNA, the CDR3 is TGTGCCATCAGGGACAGGGGATCGGCATGGACTGAAGCTTTCTTT. The chain uses TRBV10-3 and TRBJ1-1, with 9 bases matching TRBD1. J gave up 5 bases and V 6 bases, and 10 bases lay outside the gene matches. Germline V lookup: CDR1 ENHRY, CDR2 SYGVKD. The CDR3 is 15 amino acids.

This clone was seen a handful of times. The rearrangement uses TRBV6-5 and TRBJ2-1, with 7 bases that match TRBD2. J was trimmed by 9 bases and V by 0 bases; bases with no gene match: 8. CDR3 size: 15 residues. Germline CDR1 and CDR2: MNHEY and SVGAGI. The CDR3 DNA reads as TGTGCCAGCAGTTACTCCGTATCTAGCGGTGGTGAGCAGTTCTTC. Amino acids: CASSYSVSSGGEQFF.

The chain joins TRBV9 to TRBJ2-6, with a tentative D call TRBD1 (6 bases). The CDR3 runs to 19 residues. Trimming cost V 4 bases and J 0 bases, with 20 bases left between them. CDR1 and CDR2 (germline): SGDLS, YYNGEE. The CDR3 reads CASSLSPDRLSSGANVLTF. DNA for the CDR3: TGTGCCAGCAGCTTAAGTCCCGACAGGCTCAGCTCTGGGGCCAACGTCCTGACTTTC.

V and J are TRBV5-4 and TRBJ2-5; possibly TRBD1 for D (7 bases). V dropped 3 bases and J dropped 4 bases, with 16 bases sitting between them. Germline V lookup: CDR1 SGHNT, CDR2 YYREEE (reference sequence). The CDR3 runs 15 residues. CDR3 in amino acids: CASSSPGGSRETQYF. The CDR3 DNA follows: TGTGCCAGCAGCTCGCCAGGGGGGAGTAGAGAGACCCAGTACTTC.

The CDR3 sequence is CASSLSGLNNEQFF. CDR3 DNA: TGTGCCAGCAGTTTGAGCGGGTTAAACAATGAGCAGTTCTTC. The chain recombines TRBV5-8 with TRBJ2-1, with TRBD2 as a possible D gene (6 bases). Looked up from germline, CDR1 is SGHTS and CDR2 is YDEGEE. The length of the CDR3 is 14 residues. V gave up 5 bases and J gave up 5 bases, with 14 bases separating them.

The chain is built from TRBV6-1 and TRBJ2-1; perhaps TRBD1 as D (6 bases). CDR1 and CDR2 from the germline V gene are MNHNS and SASEGT. The germline V and J ends were trimmed by 1 base and 1 base, with 14 bases remaining between them. The CDR3 consists of 17 residues. CDR3 in DNA: TGTGCCAGCAGTGAAGTGTGGTCGGGACAATCCTACAATGAGCAGTTCTTC. Protein: CASSEVWSGQSYNEQFF.

The chain uses TRBV18 and TRBJ1-1, with no clear D. The CDR3 runs to 13 residues. The ends were cut back, 3 bases at V and 1 base at J, with 6 bases in the middle. The germline V gene has CDR1 KGHSH and CDR2 LQKENI. The CDR3 protein is CASSPGPNTEAFF. The CDR3 DNA reads TGTGCCAGCTCACCTGGGCCGAACACTGAAGCTTTCTTT.

V usage is TRBV5-1 and J usage is TRBJ2-1; TRBD1 might be the D (5 bases). Germline CDR1 and CDR2: SGHRS and YFSETQ. This CDR3 comprises 13 residues. V lost 4 bases, J lost 5 bases, and 10 bases lay in between. CDR3 sequence (DNA): TGCGCCAGCAGCCAGGGAAGGGACAATGAGCAGTTCTTC. This codes for CASSQGRDNEQFF.

The sample holds a few counts of this clone. J is TRBJ2-5 and V is TRBV6-5; 7 bases align to TRBD1. V shed 6 bases and J 5 bases; nucleotides not matched to a gene: 12. CDR1 MNHEY and CDR2 SVGAGI come from the germline V gene. This CDR3 is 15 amino acids long. CDR3 region: CASSPRTGPSETQYF. CDR3 bases: TGTGCCAGCAGCCCGAGGACAGGCCCCTCTGAGACCCAGTACTTC.

Notes on this clone: At one of its ends the junction is not consistent with the germline gene, which may arise from a read error. The chain is built from TRBV15 and TRBJ2-6; 8 bases map to TRBD1. Germline V gene sequence: CDR1 LNHNV, CDR2 YYDKDF (reference sequence). This CDR3 has 19 residues. In DNA form, the CDR3 reads TGTGCCACCAGCAGAGACCTGGGCCTGACAGGGGATGGGGCCGACGTCCTGACTTTC. It translates to CATSRDLGLTGDGADVLTF. The entire variable domain, with the rest obtained from reference TRBV15 and TRBJ2-6, is as follows: DAMVIQNPRYQVTQFGKPVTLSCSQTLNHNVMYWYQQKSSQAPKLLFHYYDKDFNNEADTPDNFQSRRPNTSFCFLDIRSPGLGDTAMYLCATSRDLGLTGDGADVLTFGAGSRLTVL.